A single sample is the source of the 2 T cell receptor beta chains below, sequenced in a study of CD8 T cells in ankylosing spondylitis. Study results and caveats: In ankylosing spondylitis blood, a motif of fewer than 10 highly homologous TCR beta variants appeared characteristic.

Each CDR3 protein gets one entry after TCRdb re-called the 5' RACE reads with MiXCR. The table records about 510,000 distinct CDR3 sequences, over 4% of them present only once. Their specific antigens are unknown. What was sequenced was blood, either unsorted or a sorted T cell fraction (not recorded which). The source of these receptors is a male donor with ankylosing spondylitis.

This clonotype was seen at least ten times. The rearrangement joins TRBV29-1 to TRBJ2-3; no clear D. Between the trimmed V and J ends, which lost 3 bases and 9 bases, there was a span of 10 bases. This CDR3 comprises 11 residues. Germline lookup yields CDR1 SQVTM and CDR2 ANQGSEA. DNA for the CDR3: TGCAGCGTTGACGGTGGAGCCACGCAGTATTTT. Translated: CSVDGGATQYF.

This clonotype was counted between two and nine times. The gene calls are TRBV5-1 and TRBJ2-4; TRBD1 aligns across 10 bases. The CDR3 contains 14 residues. The germline V gene encodes CDR1 SGHRS and CDR2 YFSETQ. V lost 4 bases, J lost 8 bases, and 6 bases stayed unmatched. The CDR3 here is CASSTRTGGDIQYF. The CDR3, as DNA: TGCGCCAGCAGCACCCGGACAGGGGGGGACATTCAGTACTTC. Full variable domain (rest looked up from reference TRBV5-1 and TRBJ2-4): KAGVTQTPRYLIKTRGQQVTLSCSPISGHRSVSWYQQTPGQGLQFLFEYFSETQRNKGNFPGRFSGRQFSNSRSEMNVSTLELGDSALYLCASSTRTGGDIQYFGAGTRLSVL.